The 16 T cell receptor beta chains below were found in one sample sequenced in a study of T cells in Graves' hyperthyroidism and ophthalmopathy. RNA transcripts provided the source from which TCR beta CDR3 regions were amplified. In the first-round RT-PCR of the TCR CDR3, the HTBI primer set was used. In TCRdb, the multiplex PCR reads were re-called with MiXCR into one record per CDR3 protein. In the table there are over 500,000 distinct CDR3 sequences, approximately 14% of which are singletons. Sequenced sample: blood. These TCRs come from a middle-aged woman with Graves' hyperthyroidism.

This clonotype has ten or more counts. The rearrangement links TRBV18 to TRBJ1-2, with 7 bases matching TRBD1. V shed 3 bases, J shed 1 base, and the junction held 5 bases outside the gene matches. The CDR3 consists of 15 residues. The germline V gene has CDR1 KGHSH and CDR2 LQKENI. The CDR3 reads CASSPWDRINYGYTF. As DNA, the CDR3 is TGTGCCAGCTCACCTTGGGACAGAATTAACTATGGCTACACCTTC.

This clonotype was seen ten or more times. The chain is built from TRBV7-2 and TRBJ2-1; D unclear. Trimming pared 1 base from V and 12 bases from J, leaving 10 bases between. The length of the CDR3 is 12 residues. Germline loops: CDR1 SGHTA, CDR2 FQGNSA. CDR3: CASSLEIGGQFF. CDR3 coding DNA: TGTGCCAGCAGCTTAGAAATAGGTGGGCAGTTCTTC.

At least ten counts were recorded for this clonotype. This sequence joins TRBV11-3 and TRBJ1-1; 7 nucleotides agree with TRBD1. Germline V gene sequence: CDR1 SGHNT, CDR2 YENEEA. V shed 8 bases and J 0 bases; nucleotides not matched to a gene: 9. CDR3 length equals 15 residues. As DNA, the CDR3 is TGTGCCAGCCAACCACGACAGGGAATGAACACTGAAGCTTTCTTT. It yields the protein CASQPRQGMNTEAFF.

This clonotype showed up many times. This chain connects TRBV12-3 or TRBV12-4 to TRBJ2-3; 8 bases line up with TRBD1. Trimming at V came to 5 bases and at J to 8 bases, leaving 6 bases not matched to a gene. The CDR3 has 13 amino acids. CDR3 sequence: CASSTTGGITQYF. DNA of the CDR3: TGTGCCAGCAGTACCACAGGGGGTATTACGCAGTATTTT.

This clonotype was recorded at least ten times. V is TRBV2 and J is TRBJ2-7; D is uncertain. Germline V lookup: CDR1 SNHLY, CDR2 FYNNEI. V lost 6 bases and J 0 bases, leaving 9 bases between the germline ends. The CDR3 contains 13 residues. As DNA, the CDR3 is TGTGCCAGCAGAGGACCCAGCTCCTACGAGCAGTACTTC. Amino acids: CASRGPSSYEQYF.

This clonotype was recorded many times. The DNA of the CDR3 is TGCAGTGCTTCTAGTCCCAGGGACTACGAGCAGTACTTC. As protein: CSASSPRDYEQYF. V usage is TRBV20-1 and J usage is TRBJ2-7, with a possible D match to TRBD1 (5 bases). There are 13 residues in the CDR3. Between the trimmed V and J ends, which lost 5 bases and 3 bases, there was a span of 14 bases. Germline V lookup: CDR1 DFQATT, CDR2 SNEGSKA (reference sequence).

This clonotype was seen repeatedly, ten times or more. This CDR3 is CASSLTSAYNEQFF. The CDR3, as DNA: TGCGCCAGCAGCTTGACTAGCGCCTACAATGAGCAGTTCTTC. The chain carries TRBV4-1 and TRBJ2-1; TRBD2 aligns across 8 bases. The CDR3 is 14 amino acids. V dropped 5 bases and J dropped 2; count of bases not matched to a gene: 2. Germline values: CDR1 MGHRA, CDR2 YSYEKL.

Note on this clonotype: With a much larger clone just one base away, this may be a read error. The rearrangement uses TRBV28 and TRBJ2-1, with TRBD2 matching over 8 bases. The CDR3 is 15 amino acids. Germline loops: CDR1 MDHEN, CDR2 SYDVKM. CDR3 coding DNA: TGTGCCAACAGTACGAGCGGGAGTATCGACAATGAGCAGTTCTTC. Translation gives CANSTSGSIDNEQFF.

Ten or more counts support this clonotype. CDR3 amino acids: CSARVGTGINYGYTF. The CDR3 coding sequence is TGCAGTGCTAGAGTAGGGACAGGGATTAACTATGGCTACACCTTC. The chain joins TRBV20-1 to TRBJ1-2; 9 bases fit TRBD1. Germline V lookup: CDR1 DFQATT, CDR2 SNEGSKA (reference sequence). The CDR3 length is 15 residues. Trimming took 1 base from V and 1 from J; bases not matched to a gene: 4.

There are a few counts of this clonotype. V is TRBV13 and J is TRBJ2-1; perhaps D is TRBD1 or TRBD2 (5 bases each). The V end lost 4 bases, the J end lost 7 bases, and 14 bases lay between the germline ends. CDR1 and CDR2 (germline): PRHDT, FYEKMQ (reference sequence). This CDR3 contains 14 residues. CDR3 region: CASSSGPAGNEQFF. The DNA of the CDR3 is TGTGCCAGCAGCTCGGGACCCGCCGGGAATGAGCAGTTCTTC.

The chain links TRBV20-1 to TRBJ1-3; D uncertain. CDR3 size: 14 residues. Trimming removed 5 bases at V and 5 bases at J, with 16 bases between. Germline V gives CDR1 DFQATT, CDR2 SNEGSKA (reference sequence). CDR3 amino acids: CSARGGLGRNTIYF. The CDR3 DNA is TGCAGTGCTCGTGGAGGGTTAGGGAGAAACACCATATATTTT.

V usage is TRBV5-1 and J usage is TRBJ1-6, with D unclear. The CDR3 consists of 15 residues. CDR1 and CDR2 from the germline V gene are SGHRS and YFSETQ. The germline V and J ends were trimmed by 0 bases and 6 bases, with 10 bases remaining between them. The CDR3 sequence is CASSLASGSNSPLHF. CDR3 DNA sequence: TGCGCCAGCAGCTTGGCTTCCGGCAGTAATTCACCCCTCCACTTT.

This clonotype was detected many times. The chain combines TRBV7-2 with TRBJ2-1; the match to TRBD2 covers 10 bases. This CDR3 is 15 amino acids long. Germline loops: CDR1 SGHTA, CDR2 FQGNSA. With 3 bases clipped from V and 7 bases from J, the junction kept 6 bases outside the gene matches. The CDR3: CASSFLAGVRNEQFF. CDR3 nucleotides: TGTGCCAGCAGCTTTCTAGCGGGAGTTCGTAATGAGCAGTTCTTC.

At least ten counts were recorded for this clonotype. The junction differs from germline at one of its ends, possibly a read error. This chain uses TRBV7-7 with TRBJ2-1, with 11 bases lining up with TRBD1. The CDR3 sequence is 16 residues long. The germline V gene has CDR1 SSHAT and CDR2 FNYEAQ (reference sequence). CDR3 in DNA: TGTGCTAGCAGCTTGCCCCCCGGGACAGGGGGGAATGAGCAGTTCTTC. As protein: CASSLPPGTGGNEQFF.

A few counts support this clonotype. J is TRBJ1-1 and V is TRBV19; D ambiguous. The CDR3 sequence is 13 residues long. Trimming cost V 6 bases and J 1 base, with 9 bases left between them. The germline CDR1 and CDR2 sequences are LNHDA and SQIVND (reference sequence). CDR3 in amino acids: CASRTVKNTEAFF. Written as DNA, the CDR3 is TGTGCCAGTAGAACGGTGAAGAACACTGAAGCTTTCTTT.

In its sample, this clonotype was seen many times. This sequence joins TRBV7-8 and TRBJ2-1, with 9 positions matching TRBD2. After removal of 3 bases from V and 6 bases from J, the junction contained 6 bases not matched to a gene. CDR1 is SGHVS, CDR2 FQNEAQ, per germline. CDR3 length: 15 residues. Written as DNA, the CDR3 is TGTGCCAGCAGCTTGGGCGCGGGAGGGCTCAATGAGCAGTTCTTC. Amino acids: CASSLGAGGLNEQFF. The full variable domain, rest sourced from reference TRBV7-8 and TRBJ2-1, is GAGVSQSPRYKVAKRGQDVALRCDPISGHVSLFWYQQALGQGPEFLTYFQNEAQLDKSGLPSDRFFAERPEGSVSTLKIQRTQQEDSAVYLCASSLGAGGLNEQFFGPGTRLTVL.